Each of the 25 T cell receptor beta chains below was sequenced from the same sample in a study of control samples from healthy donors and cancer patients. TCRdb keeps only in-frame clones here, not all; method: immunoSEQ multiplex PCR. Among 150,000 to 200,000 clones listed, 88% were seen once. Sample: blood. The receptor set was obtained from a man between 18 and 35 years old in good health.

This chain's CDR3 is CASSTRTDNTGELFF. The CDR3, as DNA: TGTGCCAGCAGTACCCGGACAGACAACACCGGGGAGCTGTTTTTT. The chain employs TRBV28 and TRBJ2-2; a weak D match, TRBD1 (6 bases). Per germline, CDR1 MDHEN and CDR2 SYDVKM. This CDR3 region has 15 residues. The germline V and J ends were trimmed by 5 bases and 2 bases, with 12 bases remaining between them. Complete variable domain (other parts from reference TRBV28 and TRBJ2-2): DVKVTQSSRYLVKRTGEKVFLECVQDMDHENMFWYRQDPGLGLRLIYFSYDVKMKEKGDIPEGYSVSREKKERFSLILESASTNQTSMYLCASSTRTDNTGELFFGEGSRLTVL.

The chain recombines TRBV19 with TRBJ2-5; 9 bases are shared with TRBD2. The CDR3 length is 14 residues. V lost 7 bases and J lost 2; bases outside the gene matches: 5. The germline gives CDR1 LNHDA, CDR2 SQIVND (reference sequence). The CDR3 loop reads CASNGGGVQETQYF. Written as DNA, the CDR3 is TGTGCCAGTAATGGCGGGGGGGTGCAAGAGACCCAGTACTTC.

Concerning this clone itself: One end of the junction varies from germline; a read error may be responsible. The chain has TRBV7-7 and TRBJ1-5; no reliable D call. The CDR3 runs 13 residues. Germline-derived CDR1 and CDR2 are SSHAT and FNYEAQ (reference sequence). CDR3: CASSLALNQPQHF. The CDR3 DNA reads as TGTGCTAGCAGCTTAGCTTTAAATCAGCCCCAGCATTTT.

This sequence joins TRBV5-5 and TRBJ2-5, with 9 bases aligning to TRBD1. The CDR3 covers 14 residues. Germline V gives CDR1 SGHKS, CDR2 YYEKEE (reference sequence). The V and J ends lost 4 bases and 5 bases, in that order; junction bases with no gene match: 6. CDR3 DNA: TGTGCCAGCAGCCAAAGAACAGGGGGCGAGACCCAGTACTTC. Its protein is CASSQRTGGETQYF.

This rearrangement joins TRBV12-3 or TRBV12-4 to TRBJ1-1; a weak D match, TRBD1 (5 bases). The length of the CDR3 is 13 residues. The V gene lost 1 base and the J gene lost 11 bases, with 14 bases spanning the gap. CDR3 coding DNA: TGTGCCAGCAGTTTAGTTGCGGGGCGCGGGGCTTTCTTT. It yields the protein CASSLVAGRGAFF.

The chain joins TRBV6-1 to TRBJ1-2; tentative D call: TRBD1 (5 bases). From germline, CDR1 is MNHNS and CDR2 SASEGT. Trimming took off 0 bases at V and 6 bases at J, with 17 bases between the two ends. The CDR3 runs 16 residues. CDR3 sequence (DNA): TGTGCCAGCAGTGAAGCTTGGGGCAAGGAGGGGCATGGCTACACCTTC. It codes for CASSEAWGKEGHGYTF.

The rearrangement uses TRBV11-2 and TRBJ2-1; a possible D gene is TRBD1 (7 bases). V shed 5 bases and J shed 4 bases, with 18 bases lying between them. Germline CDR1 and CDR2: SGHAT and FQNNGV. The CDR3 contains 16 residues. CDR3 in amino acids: CASSREGAGLYNEQFF. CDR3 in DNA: TGTGCCAGCAGCCGAGAGGGGGCGGGGCTTTACAATGAGCAGTTCTTC.

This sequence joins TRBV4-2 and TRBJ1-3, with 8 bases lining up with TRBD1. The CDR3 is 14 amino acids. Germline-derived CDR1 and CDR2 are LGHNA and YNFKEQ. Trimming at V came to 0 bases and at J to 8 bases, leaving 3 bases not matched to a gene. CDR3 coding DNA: TGTGCCAGCAGCCAAGATTCACAGGGGGACACCATATATTTT. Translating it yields CASSQDSQGDTIYF.

CDR3: CSASLETQYF. Here the CDR3 DNA reads TGCAGTGCTAGTCTAGAGACCCAGTACTTC. The chain has TRBV20-1 and TRBJ2-5; no clear D gene. Germline V gives CDR1 DFQATT, CDR2 SNEGSKA (reference sequence). V gave up 3 bases and J gave up 4 bases, with 3 bases separating them. The CDR3 is 10 residues long.

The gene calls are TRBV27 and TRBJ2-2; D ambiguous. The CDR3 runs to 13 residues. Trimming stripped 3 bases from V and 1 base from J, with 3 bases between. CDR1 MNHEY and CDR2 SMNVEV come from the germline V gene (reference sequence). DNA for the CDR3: TGTGCCAGCAGTTTTGGGAACACCGGGGAGCTGTTTTTT. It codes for CASSFGNTGELFF.

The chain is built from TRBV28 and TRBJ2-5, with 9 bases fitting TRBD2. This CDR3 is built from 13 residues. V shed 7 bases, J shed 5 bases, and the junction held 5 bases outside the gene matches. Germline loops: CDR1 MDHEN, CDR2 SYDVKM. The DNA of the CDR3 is TGTGCCAGCAACGCGGGGGGGTGGGAGACCCAGTACTTC. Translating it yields CASNAGGWETQYF. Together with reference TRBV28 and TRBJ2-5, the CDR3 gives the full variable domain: DVKVTQSSRYLVKRTGEKVFLECVQDMDHENMFWYRQDPGLGLRLIYFSYDVKMKEKGDIPEGYSVSREKKERFSLILESASTNQTSMYLCASNAGGWETQYFGPGTRLLVL.

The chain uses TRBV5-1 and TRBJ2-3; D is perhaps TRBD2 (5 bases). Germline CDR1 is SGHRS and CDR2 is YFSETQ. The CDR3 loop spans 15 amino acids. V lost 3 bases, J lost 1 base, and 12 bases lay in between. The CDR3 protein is CASSWTFPGTDTQYF. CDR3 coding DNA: TGCGCCAGCAGCTGGACTTTTCCCGGCACAGATACGCAGTATTTT.

The CDR3 sequence is CASGGYTF. CDR3 coding DNA: TGTGCCAGCGGGGGCTACACCTTC. The chain employs TRBV2 and TRBJ1-2; D not certain. Germline CDR1 reads SNHLY; CDR2 reads FYNNEI. CDR3 length equals 8 residues. The V and J ends lost 8 bases and 8 bases respectively, with 3 bases between them.

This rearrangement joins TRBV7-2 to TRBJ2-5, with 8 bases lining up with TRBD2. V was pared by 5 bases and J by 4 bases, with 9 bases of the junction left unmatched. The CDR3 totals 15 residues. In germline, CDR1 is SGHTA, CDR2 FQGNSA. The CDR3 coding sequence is TGTGCCAGCAGCAGAACGCGGGGGGATTCAGAGACCCAGTACTTC. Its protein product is CASSRTRGDSETQYF.

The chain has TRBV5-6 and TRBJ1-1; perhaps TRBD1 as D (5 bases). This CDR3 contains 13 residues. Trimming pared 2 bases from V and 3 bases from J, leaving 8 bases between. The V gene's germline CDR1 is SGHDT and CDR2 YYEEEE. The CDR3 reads CASSFGTDTEAFF. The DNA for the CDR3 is TGTGCCAGCAGCTTTGGGACGGACACTGAAGCTTTCTTT. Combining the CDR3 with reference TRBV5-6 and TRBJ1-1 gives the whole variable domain DAGVTQSPTHLIKTRGQQVTLRCSPKSGHDTVSWYQQALGQGPQFIFQYYEEEERQRGNFPDRFSGHQFPNYSSELNVNALLLGDSALYLCASSFGTDTEAFFGQGTRLTVV.

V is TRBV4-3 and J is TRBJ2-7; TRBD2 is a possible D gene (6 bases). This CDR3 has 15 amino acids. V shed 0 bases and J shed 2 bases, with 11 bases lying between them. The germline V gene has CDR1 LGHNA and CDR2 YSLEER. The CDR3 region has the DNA TGCGCCAGCAGCCAAGATCACGGGGGAACCTACGAGCAGTACTTC. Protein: CASSQDHGGTYEQYF.

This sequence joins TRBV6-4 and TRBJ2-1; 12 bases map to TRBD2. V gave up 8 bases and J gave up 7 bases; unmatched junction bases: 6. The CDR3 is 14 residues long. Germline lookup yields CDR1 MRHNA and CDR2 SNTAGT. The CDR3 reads CASGRLAGDNEQFF. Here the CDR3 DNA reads TGTGCCAGCGGGAGACTAGCGGGGGATAATGAGCAGTTCTTC.

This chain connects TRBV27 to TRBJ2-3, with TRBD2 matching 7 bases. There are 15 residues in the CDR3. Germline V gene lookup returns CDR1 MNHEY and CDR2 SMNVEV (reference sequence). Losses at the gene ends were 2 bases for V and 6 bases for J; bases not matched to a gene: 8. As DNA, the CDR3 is TGTGCCAGCAGTTTAGATCAGGCTAGCGGTGATACGCAGTATTTT. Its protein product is CASSLDQASGDTQYF.

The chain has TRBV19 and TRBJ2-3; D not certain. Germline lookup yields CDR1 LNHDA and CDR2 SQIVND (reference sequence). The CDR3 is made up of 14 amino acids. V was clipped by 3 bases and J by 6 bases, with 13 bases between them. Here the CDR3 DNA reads TGTGCCAGTAGTATCGATTCCAATAGGGATACGCAGTATTTT. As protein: CASSIDSNRDTQYF.

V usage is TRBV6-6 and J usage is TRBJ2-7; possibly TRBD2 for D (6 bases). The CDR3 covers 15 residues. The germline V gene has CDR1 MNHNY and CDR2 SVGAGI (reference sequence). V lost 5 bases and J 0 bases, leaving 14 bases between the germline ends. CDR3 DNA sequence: TGTGCCAGCAGTGCGACGGGAGACACCTCCTACGAGCAGTACTTC. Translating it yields CASSATGDTSYEQYF.

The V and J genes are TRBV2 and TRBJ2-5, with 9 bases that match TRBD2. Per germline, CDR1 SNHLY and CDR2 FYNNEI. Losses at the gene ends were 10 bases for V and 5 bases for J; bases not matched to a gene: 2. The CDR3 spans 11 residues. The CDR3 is CATAGGETQYF. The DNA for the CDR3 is TGTGCCACCGCGGGGGGGGAGACCCAGTACTTC.

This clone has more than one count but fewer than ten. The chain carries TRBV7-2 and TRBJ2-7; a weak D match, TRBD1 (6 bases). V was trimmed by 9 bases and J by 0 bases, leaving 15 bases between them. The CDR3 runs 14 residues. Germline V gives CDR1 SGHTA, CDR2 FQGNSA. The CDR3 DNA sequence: TGTGCCAGTCGAAACTGGGACACCTCCTACGAGCAGTACTTC. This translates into CASRNWDTSYEQYF.

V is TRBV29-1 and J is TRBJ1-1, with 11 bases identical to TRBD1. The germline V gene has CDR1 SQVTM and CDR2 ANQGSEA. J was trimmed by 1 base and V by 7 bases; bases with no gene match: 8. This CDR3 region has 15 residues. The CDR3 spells CSGTGTGGKNTEAFF. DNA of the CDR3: TGCAGCGGGACCGGGACAGGGGGGAAGAACACTGAAGCTTTCTTT.

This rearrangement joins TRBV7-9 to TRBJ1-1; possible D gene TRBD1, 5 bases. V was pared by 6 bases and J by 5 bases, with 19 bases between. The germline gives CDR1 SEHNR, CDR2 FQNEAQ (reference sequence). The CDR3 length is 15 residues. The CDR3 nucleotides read TGTGCCAGCAGTCCGGGACCCGGAGGAGAGACTGAAGCTTTCTTT. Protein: CASSPGPGGETEAFF. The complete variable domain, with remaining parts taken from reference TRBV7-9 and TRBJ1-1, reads DTGVSQNPRHKITKRGQNVTFRCDPISEHNRLYWYRQTLGQGPEFLTYFQNEAQLEKSRLLSDRFSAERPKGSFSTLEIQRTEQGDSAMYLCASSPGPGGETEAFFGQGTRLTVV.

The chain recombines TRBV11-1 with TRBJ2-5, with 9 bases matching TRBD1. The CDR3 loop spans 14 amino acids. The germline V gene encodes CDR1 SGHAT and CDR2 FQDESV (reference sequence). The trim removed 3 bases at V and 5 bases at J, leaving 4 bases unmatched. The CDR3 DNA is TGTGCCAGCAGCTTGGACAGGGGTTCGGAGACCCAGTACTTC. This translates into CASSLDRGSETQYF.